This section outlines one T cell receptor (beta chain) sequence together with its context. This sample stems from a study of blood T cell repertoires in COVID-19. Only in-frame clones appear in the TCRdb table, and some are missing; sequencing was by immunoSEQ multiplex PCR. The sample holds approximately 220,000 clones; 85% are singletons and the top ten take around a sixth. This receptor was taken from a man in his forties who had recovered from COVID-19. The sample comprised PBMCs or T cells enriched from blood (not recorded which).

DNA for the CDR3: TGTGCTAGTGGTTCGAACCACGGGAGTGGGAGCACAGATACGCAGTATTTT. It encodes CASGSNHGSGSTDTQYF. This chain uses TRBV12-5 with TRBJ2-3; TRBD2 is a possible D gene (6 bases). CDR3 size: 17 residues. With 4 bases removed from V and 0 bases from J, the gap between germline ends came to 17 bases. Germline values: CDR1 LGHNT, CDR2 FRNRAP.